This T cell receptor beta chain is drawn from a study of human T cells and chemical hapten exposure. TCRdb re-called the RACE reads with MiXCR, one entry per CDR3 protein. The sample includes fewer than 300,000 distinct CDR3 sequences, 7.5% to 10% seen only once; the top ten take 2% to 3%. CDR3 length: 14 amino acids. Germline CDR1 LGHDT, CDR2 YNNKEL (reference sequence). Trimming cost V 2 bases and J 2 bases, with 10 bases left between them. This clonotype was observed a handful of times. Noted time point: pre-sensitization, week 0. This sample's treatment: therapeutic diphenylcyclopropenone sensitization with weekly scalp DPC.

The source material was whole blood, sampled in connection with sensitization to the hapten diphenylcyclopropenone (DPC). J is TRBJ2-7 and V is TRBV3-1, with D hard to call. The clonotype comes from a woman aged 40 to 50 with alopecia areata. Some clones in this sample may be carry-over from other donors' samples. The CDR3 DNA follows: TGTGCCAGCAGCCAATGGGGTTTTCCCTACGAGCAGTACTTC. Residues: CASSQWGFPYEQYF.